One and the same sample provided the 24 T cell receptor beta chains below, sequenced in a study of human T cells and chemical hapten exposure. Time point defined: patch test 3, about 24 weeks after DPC sensitization. Treatment denoted: therapeutic diphenylcyclopropenone sensitization with weekly scalp DPC. Via MiXCR, TCRdb re-called the RACE reads, giving one row per CDR3 protein. The sample consists of approximately 50,000 distinct CDR3 sequences, 9.9% of them appearing once. This specimen consisted of whole blood, obtained in connection with sensitization to the hapten diphenylcyclopropenone (DPC). The source of these receptors is a woman aged 40 to 50 with alopecia areata. Some clones in this sample may be carry-over from other donors' samples.

V is TRBV7-9 and J is TRBJ2-7; tentative D call: TRBD1 (5 bases). Trimming removed 2 bases at V and 1 base at J, with 9 bases between. This CDR3 has 14 residues. Looked up from germline, CDR1 is SEHNR and CDR2 is FQNEAQ (reference sequence). The chain's CDR3 is CASSLQGASYEQYF. Written as DNA, the CDR3 is TGTGCCAGCAGCTTACAGGGCGCGTCCTACGAGCAGTACTTC.

The chain is built from TRBV7-8 and TRBJ2-1, with TRBD2 matching 9 bases. This CDR3 has 15 residues. Trimming took 0 bases from V and 9 from J; bases not matched to a gene: 6. CDR1 is SGHVS, CDR2 FQNEAQ, per germline. The CDR3: CASSLAGLALSEQFF. In nucleotides, the CDR3 is TGTGCCAGCAGCTTAGCGGGACTAGCATTGAGTGAGCAGTTCTTC.

The chain has TRBV20-1 and TRBJ2-2; D may correspond to TRBD1 or TRBD2 (5 bases each). V gave up 0 bases and J gave up 1 base, with 15 bases separating them. Germline V lookup: CDR1 DFQATT, CDR2 SNEGSKA (reference sequence). The CDR3 contains 17 residues. The CDR3 region has the DNA TGCAGTGCTAGAGATAATTTGAGAGGGGTGAACACCGGGGAGCTGTTTTTT. Its protein is CSARDNLRGVNTGELFF.

The sample holds one count of this clonotype. CDR3 DNA: TGTGCCAGCAGTTTATTGGGGCAGGTTGAAGCTTTCTTT. It encodes CASSLLGQVEAFF. The rearrangement links TRBV28 to TRBJ1-1, with a possible D match to TRBD1 (5 bases). V lost 1 base, J lost 7 bases, and 10 bases lay in between. The CDR3 has 13 residues. The V gene's germline CDR1 is MDHEN and CDR2 SYDVKM.

The V gene is TRBV4-1, the J gene TRBJ1-1; 7 bases agree with TRBD1. Trimming at V came to 4 bases and at J to 10 bases, leaving 15 bases not matched to a gene. The CDR3 is made up of 15 amino acids. From germline, CDR1 is MGHRA and CDR2 YSYEKL. The chain's CDR3 is CASSRHQQGPGGAFF. As DNA, the CDR3 is TGCGCCAGCAGCCGCCATCAACAGGGGCCAGGGGGAGCTTTCTTT.

CDR3 region: CASSQAGQGAAEAFF. The CDR3 nucleotides read TGCGCCAGCAGCCAGGCTGGACAGGGGGCCGCTGAAGCTTTCTTT. The chain uses TRBV4-1 and TRBJ1-1, with 11 nucleotides matching TRBD1. Trimming cost V 3 bases and J 6 bases; bases outside gene matches: 6. Germline CDR1 reads MGHRA; CDR2 reads YSYEKL. The CDR3 sequence is 15 residues long.

The chain joins TRBV19 to TRBJ2-1; D gene unclear. The CDR3 runs 12 residues. Trimming shortened V by 6 bases and J by 6 bases, and 9 bases separated the two germline ends. In germline, CDR1 is LNHDA, CDR2 SQIVND (reference sequence). CDR3 sequence reads: CASRPQANEQFF. As DNA, the CDR3 is TGTGCCAGTAGACCTCAGGCCAATGAGCAGTTCTTC.

This clonotype was recorded a few times. In DNA form, the CDR3 reads TGCAGTGCCACTATAGCGGGGGGGAGCTCCTACAATGAGCAGTTCTTC. This codes for CSATIAGGSSYNEQFF. The chain combines TRBV20-1 with TRBJ2-1, with 11 positions matching TRBD2. The CDR3 loop spans 16 amino acids. CDR1 DFQATT and CDR2 SNEGSKA come from the germline V gene (reference sequence). V lost 6 bases and J lost 0; bases outside the gene matches: 7.

This clonotype turned up a few times. V is TRBV9 and J is TRBJ2-2, with unresolved D. CDR1 is SGDLS and CDR2 is YYNGEE in the germline V gene. The V end was cut by 0 bases, the J end by 6 bases, with 9 bases between. This CDR3 has 14 residues. CDR3 residues: CASSVVRGPGELFF. The CDR3 DNA follows: TGTGCCAGCAGCGTAGTCCGAGGTCCCGGGGAGCTGTTTTTT.

About this clonotype: This may arise from a read error, as a much more abundant clone is one base away. The gene calls are TRBV6-4 and TRBJ2-3, with TRBD1 matching over 12 bases. The CDR3 spans 15 residues. Losses at the gene ends were 6 bases for V and 8 bases for J; bases not matched to a gene: 9. Per the germline V gene, CDR1 is MRHNA and CDR2 is SNTAGT. CDR3 residues: CASSTGTGGAVTQYF. As DNA, the CDR3 is TGTGCCAGCAGCACCGGGACAGGGGGCGCAGTTACGCAGTATTTT.

This clonotype was recorded a few times. The chain carries TRBV4-3 and TRBJ2-1; 12 bases map to TRBD1. The CDR3 is 16 amino acids. V trimming: 4 bases; J trimming: 8 bases; junction bases outside the gene matches: 9. CDR1 is LGHNA, CDR2 YSLEER, per germline. In DNA, the CDR3 is TGCGCCAGCAGCCTGCCGCCGGGACAGGGGGCGGATGAGCAGTTCTTC. It specifies CASSLPPGQGADEQFF.

The gene calls are TRBV11-2 and TRBJ2-7; 9 bases match TRBD2. Germline CDR1 SGHAT, CDR2 FQNNGV. The CDR3 runs to 18 residues. Germline trimming cut 2 bases from V and 0 bases from J; bases unmatched to any gene: 11. The chain's CDR3 is CASSLRGWTSEISYEQYF. The CDR3 bases are TGTGCCAGCAGCTTAAGGGGCTGGACTAGCGAGATCTCCTACGAGCAGTACTTC.

The chain employs TRBV6-4 and TRBJ1-2; weak D call: TRBD1 (5 bases). Trimming removed 9 bases from V and 3 bases from J, with 20 bases in between. Germline CDR1 MRHNA, CDR2 SNTAGT. The CDR3 spans 15 residues. This CDR3 is CARHRCGTLDYGYTF. The CDR3 DNA reads TGTGCCAGACACAGATGCGGGACCCTTGACTATGGCTACACCTTC.

The chain employs TRBV4-1 and TRBJ2-2; no firm D call. Trimming took 5 bases from V and 6 from J, leaving 10 bases between them. This CDR3 region has 13 residues. Germline CDR1 reads MGHRA; CDR2 reads YSYEKL. The CDR3 bases are TGCGCCAGCAGCTCAGAGCTCCCCGGGGAGCTGTTTTTT. Its protein product is CASSSELPGELFF.

This clonotype has just a few counts. The V call is TRBV28, the J call TRBJ2-1; 9 nucleotides match TRBD1. Germline CDR1 reads MDHEN; CDR2 reads SYDVKM. The CDR3 totals 17 residues. The J segment lost 4 bases and the V segment lost 4 bases, leaving 11 bases of the junction unmatched. The CDR3 is CASSSGTGKGAYNEQFF. In DNA, the CDR3 is TGTGCCAGCAGTTCCGGGACAGGGAAAGGGGCTTACAATGAGCAGTTCTTC.

This rearrangement joins TRBV5-1 to TRBJ1-6, with D perhaps matching TRBD1 (5 bases). Germline V lookup: CDR1 SGHRS, CDR2 YFSETQ. The CDR3 extends over 17 amino acids. Trimming removed 0 bases from V and 5 bases from J, with 15 bases in between. As DNA, the CDR3 is TGCGCCAGCAGCTTGGCCGGGGGATCTGCAGATAATTCACCCCTCCACTTT. Protein product: CASSLAGGSADNSPLHF.

Many counts were recorded for this clonotype. The V and J genes are TRBV25-1 and TRBJ2-3; D not certain. The CDR3 has 11 amino acids. Germline V gene lookup returns CDR1 MGHDK and CDR2 SYGVNS. Trimming shortened V by 4 bases and J by 5 bases, and 4 bases separated the two germline ends. The CDR3 nucleotides read TGTGCCAGCAGTGCGGGAGATACGCAGTATTTT. Amino acid sequence: CASSAGDTQYF.

Comments on this clonotype: A junction boundary mismatches the germline segment, possibly from a read error. The chain combines TRBV2 with TRBJ2-3; a weak D match, TRBD1 (6 bases). There are 13 residues in the CDR3. Germline values: CDR1 SNHLY, CDR2 FYNNEI. Here the CDR3 reads CTSSEGGADTQYF. CDR3 sequence (DNA): TGTACCAGCAGTGAAGGGGGAGCAGATACGCAGTATTTT.

This clonotype was recorded a few times. The chain joins TRBV19 to TRBJ2-1; the D is unclear. The germline V gene has CDR1 LNHDA and CDR2 SQIVND (reference sequence). V lost 2 bases to trimming and J lost 9 bases, with 8 bases between them. The CDR3 contains 12 residues. CDR3 in amino acids: CASSIRWGEQFF. CDR3 in DNA: TGTGCCAGTAGTATACGCTGGGGTGAGCAGTTCTTC.

The V gene is TRBV4-1, the J gene TRBJ1-4; no definite D call. The CDR3 is 17 residues long. V was clipped by 4 bases and J by 7 bases, with 22 bases between them. CDR1 and CDR2 (germline): MGHRA, YSYEKL. The CDR3 nucleotides are TGCGCCAGCAGCCCGATGGTATTACGTGTGGGCGGTGAAAAACTGTTTTTT. Protein sequence: CASSPMVLRVGGEKLFF.

This clonotype turned up a few times. The chain couples TRBV20-1 to TRBJ2-3; TRBD1 or TRBD2 may be the D gene (5 bases each). CDR1 DFQATT and CDR2 SNEGSKA come from the germline V gene (reference sequence). The CDR3 length is 14 residues. V lost 5 bases, J lost 5 bases, and 17 bases lay in between. The chain's CDR3 is CSAPGTPLGDTQYF. The DNA for the CDR3 is TGCAGTGCTCCCGGGACGCCTCTCGGAGATACGCAGTATTTT.

The chain uses TRBV7-4 and TRBJ1-1, with TRBD1 as a possible D gene (6 bases). V was shortened by 5 bases and J by 9 bases, with 10 bases between the two germline ends. The CDR3 covers 11 residues. CDR1 and CDR2 from the germline V gene are SGHVT and SQSDAQ. The CDR3 coding sequence is TGTGCCAGCAGCCTCGACAGGAAAGCTTTCTTT. It encodes CASSLDRKAFF.

This clonotype was seen only a few times. This sequence joins TRBV12-3 or TRBV12-4 and TRBJ1-4, with 8 bases fitting TRBD1. The CDR3 contains 14 residues. The junction had 0 bases not matched to a gene; V was cut back by 4 bases and J by 2 bases. The CDR3 bases are TGTGCCAGCAGTTACAGGGGGACTAATGAAAAACTGTTTTTT. Encoded protein: CASSYRGTNEKLFF.

Many counts were recorded for this clonotype. The V gene is TRBV7-6, the J gene TRBJ2-3; D is possibly TRBD1 or TRBD2 (5 bases each). CDR1 and CDR2 (germline): SGHVS, FNYEAQ. V was pared by 0 bases and J by 3 bases, with 13 bases between. The CDR3 runs 16 residues. CDR3 sequence reads: CASSLAGQGVTDTQYF. The CDR3 nucleotides read TGTGCCAGCAGCTTAGCGGGTCAGGGAGTAACAGATACGCAGTATTTT.